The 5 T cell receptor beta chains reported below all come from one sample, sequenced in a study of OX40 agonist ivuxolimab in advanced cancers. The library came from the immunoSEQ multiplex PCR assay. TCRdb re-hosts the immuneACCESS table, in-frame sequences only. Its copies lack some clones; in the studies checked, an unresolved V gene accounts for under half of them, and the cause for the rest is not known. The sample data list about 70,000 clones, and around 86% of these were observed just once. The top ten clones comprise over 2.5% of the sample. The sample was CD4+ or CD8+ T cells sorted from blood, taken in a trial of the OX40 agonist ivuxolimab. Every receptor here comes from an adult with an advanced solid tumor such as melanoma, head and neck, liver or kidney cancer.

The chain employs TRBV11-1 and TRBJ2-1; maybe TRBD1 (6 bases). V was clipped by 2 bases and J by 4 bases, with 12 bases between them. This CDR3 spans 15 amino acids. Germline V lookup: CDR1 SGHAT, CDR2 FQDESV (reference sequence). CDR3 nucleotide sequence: TGTGCCAGCAGCTTAATCACAGGGAATTACAATGAGCAGTTCTTC. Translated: CASSLITGNYNEQFF.

CDR3 nucleotides: TGTGCCAGCAGCTTATTCGGTTCTTATGGCTACACCTTC. Protein product: CASSLFGSYGYTF. The rearrangement links TRBV7-9 to TRBJ1-2; no definite D call. V was shortened by 2 bases and J by 5 bases, with 9 bases between the two germline ends. From germline, CDR1 is SEHNR and CDR2 FQNEAQ (reference sequence). The CDR3 consists of 13 residues.

DNA for the CDR3: TGTGCCAGCAGCTCTGCGGGGGGCCGTGGGGAAAAACTGTTTTTT. It yields the protein CASSSAGGRGEKLFF. The rearrangement links TRBV5-6 to TRBJ1-4; D perhaps matches TRBD1 (6 bases). The V and J ends lost 3 bases and 8 bases respectively, with 17 bases between them. Germline CDR1 reads SGHDT; CDR2 reads YYEEEE. The CDR3 runs 15 residues.

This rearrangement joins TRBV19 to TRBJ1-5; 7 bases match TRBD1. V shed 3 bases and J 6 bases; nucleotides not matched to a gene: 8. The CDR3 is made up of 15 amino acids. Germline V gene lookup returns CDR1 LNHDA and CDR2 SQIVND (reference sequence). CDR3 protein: CASSIPGRGSQPQHF. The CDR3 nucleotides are TGTGCCAGTAGTATCCCCGGCAGGGGGTCTCAGCCCCAGCATTTT.

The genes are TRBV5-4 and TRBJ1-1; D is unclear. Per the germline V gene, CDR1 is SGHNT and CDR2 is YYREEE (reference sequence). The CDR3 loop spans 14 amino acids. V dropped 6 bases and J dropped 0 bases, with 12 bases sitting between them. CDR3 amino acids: CASTSVGVNTEAFF. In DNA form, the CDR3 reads TGTGCCAGCACCTCCGTCGGGGTGAACACTGAAGCTTTCTTT.